This T cell receptor (beta chain) was recorded in a study of blood T cell repertoires in COVID-19. In the original workflow: Researchers report that nucleated cell counts were estimated from reference gene primer amplification. The protocol was immunoSEQ multiplex PCR, while the TCRdb copy is restricted to in-frame clones and leaves out a portion. V and J calls and clone size are copied from that table; D and trimming were computed from the DNA. The data contain hundreds of thousands of clones, around 86% of them singletons. The sequenced sample consisted of PBMCs or T cells enriched from blood (not recorded which). The sequence derives from a man aged 30 to 39 who had recovered from COVID-19.

This CDR3 reads CASSTRQSSYEQYF. CDR3 bases: TGTGCCAGCAGTACCAGACAGAGCTCCTACGAGCAGTACTTC. The V call is TRBV6-5, the J call TRBJ2-7; D perhaps matches TRBD1 (5 bases). Germline-derived CDR1 and CDR2 are MNHEY and SVGAGI. Trimming shortened V by 5 bases and J by 0 bases, and 11 bases separated the two germline ends. The CDR3 sequence is 14 residues long.